Given below is one T cell receptor (beta chain) in context. Its antigen is not known. These data are taken from a study of a mutant IDH1 vaccine in newly diagnosed glioma. The overall study: Vaccine administration was initiated 4-6 weeks following radiotherapy alone, or with temozolomide cycles.

Sequenced by immunoSEQ multiplex PCR; TCRdb stores in-frame clones only, minus some. This table holds approximately 67,000 clones, 84% found once. Time point noted: week 23, last vaccination. Every single dose of the vaccine, 300 ug of mutant IDH1 20-mer peptide, came with topical imiquimod. Germline V lookup: CDR1 SEHNR, CDR2 FQNEAQ (reference sequence). The CDR3 is 15 residues long. Between the trimmed V and J ends, which lost 5 bases and 2 bases, there was a span of 10 bases. The clonotype comes from a man younger than 30 with glioma. The material sequenced was PBMCs, taken from a glioma patient whose treatment included an IDH1 peptide vaccine. The rearrangement joins TRBV7-9 to TRBJ2-6; D call uncertain. CDR3 in amino acids: CASSAPTTGANVLTF. CDR3 in DNA: TGTGCCAGCAGCGCTCCTACGACTGGGGCCAACGTCCTGACTTTC.